What follows are 9 T cell receptor beta chains derived from one specimen sequenced in a study of blood T cell repertoires in COVID-19. Produced via immunoSEQ multiplex PCR; TCRdb's table is partial and in-frame only. The top ten hold around 10% of the sample, which has hundreds of thousands of clones, around 92% seen once. The material sequenced was peripheral blood. All receptors come from a woman in her twenties or thirties with COVID-19, enrolled during active disease.

This chain joins TRBV5-1 and TRBJ1-6; tentative D call: TRBD1 (5 bases). This CDR3 has 17 residues. The V end was cut by 7 bases, the J end by 9 bases, with 26 bases between. Germline CDR1 and CDR2: SGHRS and YFSETQ. CDR3 sequence (DNA): TGCGCCAGCGCCCTTGGGTCTGGTGGTAGGGGTGGTTCACCCCTCCACTTT. Translation gives CASALGSGGRGGSPLHF.

V gene TRBV27 combines with J gene TRBJ2-1; D unresolved. The CDR3 length is 14 residues. Trimming left V 4 bases short and J 2 bases short, with 9 bases between. Germline V gene sequence: CDR1 MNHEY, CDR2 SMNVEV (reference sequence). CDR3 amino acids: CASSSWATYNEQFF. The CDR3 nucleotides read TGTGCCAGCAGTTCCTGGGCAACCTACAATGAGCAGTTCTTC.

CDR3 region: CASGPQGPNYGYTF. CDR3 nucleotide sequence: TGCGCCAGCGGCCCTCAGGGGCCTAACTATGGCTACACCTTC. The chain joins TRBV5-1 to TRBJ1-2, with TRBD1 as a possible D gene (6 bases). The CDR3 covers 14 residues. V lost 7 bases to trimming and J lost 0 bases, with 13 bases between them. Germline CDR1 SGHRS, CDR2 YFSETQ. The variable domain in full, with the rest retrieved from reference TRBV5-1 and TRBJ1-2, is KAGVTQTPRYLIKTRGQQVTLSCSPISGHRSVSWYQQTPGQGLQFLFEYFSETQRNKGNFPGRFSGRQFSNSRSEMNVSTLELGDSALYLCASGPQGPNYGYTFGSGTRLTVV.

The chain's CDR3 is CASSLRGRHGYTF. The CDR3 nucleotides are TGTGCCAGCAGTCTGAGAGGGCGGCATGGCTACACCTTC. V is TRBV6-2 or TRBV6-3 and J is TRBJ1-2; no definite D call. Trimming pared 5 bases from V and 6 bases from J, leaving 13 bases between. CDR1 and CDR2 (germline): MNHEY, SVGEGT. This CDR3 spans 13 amino acids.

In its sample, this clone was seen once. This chain links TRBV11-2 with TRBJ2-2; D is perhaps TRBD2 (5 bases). V was trimmed by 2 bases and J by 7 bases, leaving 14 bases between them. This CDR3 is built from 15 residues. Per the germline V gene, CDR1 is SGHAT and CDR2 is FQNNGV. CDR3 nucleotides: TGTGCCAGCAGCTTAAGTACGGGGATAGACGGGGAGCTGTTTTTT. As protein: CASSLSTGIDGELFF.

The J gene is TRBJ1-4, the V gene TRBV6-2 or TRBV6-3; D gene ambiguous. Between the trimmed V and J ends, which lost 2 bases and 11 bases, there was a span of 15 bases. CDR3 length equals 14 residues. Looked up from germline, CDR1 is MNHEY and CDR2 is SVGEGT. The CDR3 here is CASSYQVHPVKLFF. CDR3 coding DNA: TGTGCCAGCAGTTACCAGGTTCACCCCGTCAAACTGTTTTTT.

The chain recombines TRBV5-1 with TRBJ2-1; 9 bases agree with TRBD2. Germline V gives CDR1 SGHRS, CDR2 YFSETQ. Trimming at V came to 0 bases and at J to 7 bases, leaving 5 bases not matched to a gene. The CDR3 totals 15 residues. The CDR3 coding sequence is TGCGCCAGCAGCTTGGTGGCTAGCGGGGAGAATGAGCAGTTCTTC. It yields the protein CASSLVASGENEQFF.

The chain joins TRBV5-1 to TRBJ1-2; possible D gene TRBD1, 6 bases. Trimming shortened V by 2 bases and J by 6 bases, and 14 bases separated the two germline ends. Germline V gene lookup returns CDR1 SGHRS and CDR2 YFSETQ. The CDR3 extends over 14 amino acids. CDR3 bases: TGCGCCAGCAGCTTAGGGCAGGGGTTTGATGGCTACACCTTC. Translating gives CASSLGQGFDGYTF.

V is TRBV5-1 and J is TRBJ1-2; 8 positions match TRBD1. V was pared by 3 bases and J by 8 bases, with 9 bases of the junction left unmatched. CDR3 size: 14 residues. CDR1 is SGHRS, CDR2 YFSETQ, per germline. CDR3 DNA sequence: TGCGCCAGCAGCTGGGACAGGTATTCGGAGGGCTACACCTTC. Its protein is CASSWDRYSEGYTF. Based on the CDR3 plus reference TRBV5-1 and TRBJ1-2, the full variable domain is KAGVTQTPRYLIKTRGQQVTLSCSPISGHRSVSWYQQTPGQGLQFLFEYFSETQRNKGNFPGRFSGRQFSNSRSEMNVSTLELGDSALYLCASSWDRYSEGYTFGSGTRLTVV.